This paragraph covers one T cell receptor (beta chain) sequence. Antigen specificity is unknown. The entry originates in a study of blood T cells in healthy people across ages. Study observations and caveats: As naive T cell percentage varied, TCR beta diversity correlated strongly with it. Fewer expanded clones and more diversity marked long-lived versus aged donors.

Trimming took 4 bases from V and 9 from J; bases not matched to a gene: 12. CDR3 length: 14 amino acids. It was with a sample-barcoded 5' primer and a J-beta primer mix that a second PCR of roughly 7 to 11 cycles was run. TCRdb independently ran MiXCR on the 5' RACE reads; one entry per CDR3 protein. The sample contains about a million distinct CDR3 sequences, around two fifths of which appear only once. The gene calls are TRBV12-3 or TRBV12-4 and TRBJ2-7, with 7 bases identical to TRBD2. The sequence was obtained from a man between 18 and 35 years old in good health. Sequenced input: blood. CDR3 DNA: TGTGCCAGCAGTTGGGGAGGGTCCCGAACTGGGCAGTACTTC. It specifies CASSWGGSRTGQYF.